This T cell receptor beta chain was retrieved from a study of T cells after yellow fever vaccination. Germline V gene data show CDR1 as MDHEN and CDR2 as SYDVKM. CDR3 size: 9 residues. V gave up 7 bases and J gave up 9 bases, with 4 bases separating them. This clonotype has more than one count but fewer than ten. From the 5' RACE reads, TCRdb called clonotypes with MiXCR, one entry per CDR3 protein. The sample has around 340,000 distinct CDR3 sequences, under 15% seen once. This specimen was CD4+ T cells sorted from PBMCs, taken 15 days after the yellow fever booster vaccination. This chain joins TRBV28 and TRBJ2-1; D gene unclear. The TCR was taken from a man between 18 and 35 years old who received the YFV17D yellow fever vaccine. CDR3 sequence reads: CASKVEQFF. The CDR3 DNA follows: TGTGCCAGCAAGGTTGAGCAGTTCTTC.